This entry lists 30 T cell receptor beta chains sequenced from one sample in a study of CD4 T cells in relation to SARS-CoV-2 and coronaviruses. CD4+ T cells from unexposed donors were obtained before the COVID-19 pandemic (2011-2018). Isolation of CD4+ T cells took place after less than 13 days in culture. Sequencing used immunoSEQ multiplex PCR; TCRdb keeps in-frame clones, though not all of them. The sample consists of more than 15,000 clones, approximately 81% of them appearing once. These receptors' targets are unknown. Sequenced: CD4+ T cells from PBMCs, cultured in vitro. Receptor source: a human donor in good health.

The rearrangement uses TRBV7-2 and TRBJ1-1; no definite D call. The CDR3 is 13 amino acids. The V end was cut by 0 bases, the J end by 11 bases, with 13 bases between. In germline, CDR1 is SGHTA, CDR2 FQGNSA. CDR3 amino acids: CASSLATGRQAFF. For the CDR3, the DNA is TGTGCCAGCAGCTTAGCAACGGGCCGGCAGGCTTTCTTT.

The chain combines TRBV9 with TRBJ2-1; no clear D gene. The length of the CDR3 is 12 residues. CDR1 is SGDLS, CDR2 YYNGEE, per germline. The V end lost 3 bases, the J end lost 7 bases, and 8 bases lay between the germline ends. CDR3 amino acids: CASSANWNEQFF. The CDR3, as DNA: TGTGCCAGCAGCGCTAACTGGAATGAGCAGTTCTTC.

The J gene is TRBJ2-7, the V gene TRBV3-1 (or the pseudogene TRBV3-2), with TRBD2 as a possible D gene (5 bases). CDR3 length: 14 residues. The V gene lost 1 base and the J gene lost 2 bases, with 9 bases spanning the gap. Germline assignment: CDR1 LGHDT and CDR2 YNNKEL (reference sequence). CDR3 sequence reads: CASSQGRVTYEQYF. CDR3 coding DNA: TGTGCCAGCAGCCAAGGGCGGGTTACCTACGAGCAGTACTTC.

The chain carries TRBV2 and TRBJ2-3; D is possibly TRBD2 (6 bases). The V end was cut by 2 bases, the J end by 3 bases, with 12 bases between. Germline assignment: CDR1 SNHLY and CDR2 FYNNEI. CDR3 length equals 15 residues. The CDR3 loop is CASSEPGALTDTQYF. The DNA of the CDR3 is TGTGCCAGCAGTGAACCGGGAGCGTTGACAGATACGCAGTATTTT.

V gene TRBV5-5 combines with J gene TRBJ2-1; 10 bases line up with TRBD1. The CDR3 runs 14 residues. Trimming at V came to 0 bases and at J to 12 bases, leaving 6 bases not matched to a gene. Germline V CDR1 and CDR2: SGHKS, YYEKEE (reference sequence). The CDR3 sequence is CASSLGTGGESQFF. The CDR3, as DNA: TGTGCCAGCAGCTTGGGGACAGGGGGGGAATCGCAGTTCTTC.

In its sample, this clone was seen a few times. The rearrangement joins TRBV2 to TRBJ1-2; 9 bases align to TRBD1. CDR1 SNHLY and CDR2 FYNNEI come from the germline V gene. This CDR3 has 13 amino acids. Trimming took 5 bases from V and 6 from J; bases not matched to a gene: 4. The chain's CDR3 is CASSKDRGNGYTF. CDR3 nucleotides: TGTGCCAGCAGTAAGGACAGGGGCAATGGCTACACCTTC.

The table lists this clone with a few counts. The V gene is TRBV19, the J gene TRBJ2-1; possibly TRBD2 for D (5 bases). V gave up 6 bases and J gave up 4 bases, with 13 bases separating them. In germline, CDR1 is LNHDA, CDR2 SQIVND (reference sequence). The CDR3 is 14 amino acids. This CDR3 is CASSGVVKYNEQFF. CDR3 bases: TGTGCCAGTAGCGGGGTAGTTAAGTACAATGAGCAGTTCTTC.

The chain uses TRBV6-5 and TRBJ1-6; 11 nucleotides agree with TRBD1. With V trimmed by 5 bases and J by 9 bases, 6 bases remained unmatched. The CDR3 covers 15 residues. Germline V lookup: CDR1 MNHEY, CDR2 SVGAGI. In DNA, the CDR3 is TGTGCCAGCAGTCGGTGGACAGGGGGCGGTTCACCCCTCCACTTT. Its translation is CASSRWTGGGSPLHF.

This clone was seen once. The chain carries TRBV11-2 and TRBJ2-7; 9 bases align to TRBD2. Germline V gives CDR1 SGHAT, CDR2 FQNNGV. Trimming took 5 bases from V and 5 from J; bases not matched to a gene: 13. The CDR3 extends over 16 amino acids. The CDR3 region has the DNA TGTGCCAGCAGCCCACTCCGCGGGAGGGCCGGTGACGAGCAGTACTTC. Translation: CASSPLRGRAGDEQYF.

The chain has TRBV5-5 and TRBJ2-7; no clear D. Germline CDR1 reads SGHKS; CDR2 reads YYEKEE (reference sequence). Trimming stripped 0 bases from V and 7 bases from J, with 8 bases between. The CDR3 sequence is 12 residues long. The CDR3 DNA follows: TGTGCCAGCAGCTTGGATGGGGTTGAGCAGTACTTC. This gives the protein CASSLDGVEQYF.

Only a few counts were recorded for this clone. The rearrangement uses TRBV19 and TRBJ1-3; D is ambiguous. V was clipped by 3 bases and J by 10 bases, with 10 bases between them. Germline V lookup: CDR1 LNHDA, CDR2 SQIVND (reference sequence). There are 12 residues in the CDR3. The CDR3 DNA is TGTGCCAGTAGTATCTTGAGGGAAACCATATATTTT. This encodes CASSILRETIYF.

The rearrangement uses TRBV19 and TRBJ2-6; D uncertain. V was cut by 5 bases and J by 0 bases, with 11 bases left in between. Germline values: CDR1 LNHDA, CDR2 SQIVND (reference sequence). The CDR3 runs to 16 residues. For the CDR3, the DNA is TGTGCCAGTAGTGTGAGACGTAGCTCTGGGGCCAACGTCCTGACTTTC. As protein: CASSVRRSSGANVLTF.

The CDR3 coding sequence is TGTGCCAGCTGGGGGGCCTACTCCTATAATTCACCCCTCCACTTT. It translates to CASWGAYSYNSPLHF. V and J are TRBV6-5 and TRBJ1-6; D possibly corresponds to TRBD1 (6 bases). V was shortened by 8 bases and J by 0 bases, with 11 bases between the two germline ends. Germline V gene sequence: CDR1 MNHEY, CDR2 SVGAGI. The CDR3 has 15 residues.

For the CDR3, the DNA is TGCGCCAGCAGCCAAAACGGGGCTAGCGGGGGGGCAACGAGTAATGAGCAGTTCTTC. It translates to CASSQNGASGGATSNEQFF. The genes are TRBV4-1 and TRBJ2-1; the match to TRBD2 covers 12 bases. Looked up from germline, CDR1 is MGHRA and CDR2 is YSYEKL. CDR3 size: 19 residues. V lost 2 bases, J lost 7 bases, and 15 bases stayed unmatched.

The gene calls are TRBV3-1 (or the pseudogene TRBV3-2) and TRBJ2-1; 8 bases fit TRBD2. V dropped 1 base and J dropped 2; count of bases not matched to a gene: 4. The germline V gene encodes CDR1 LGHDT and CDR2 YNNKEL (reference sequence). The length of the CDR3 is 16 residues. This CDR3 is CASSQGLGGAYNEQFF. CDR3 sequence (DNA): TGTGCCAGCAGCCAAGGTCTCGGGGGGGCCTACAATGAGCAGTTCTTC.

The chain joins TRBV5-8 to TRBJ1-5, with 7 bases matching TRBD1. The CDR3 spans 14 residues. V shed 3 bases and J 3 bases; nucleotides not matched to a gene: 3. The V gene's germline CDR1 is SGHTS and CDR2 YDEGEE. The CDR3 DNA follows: TGTGCCAGCAGCTGGACAGGAATCAATCAGCCCCAGCATTTT. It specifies CASSWTGINQPQHF.

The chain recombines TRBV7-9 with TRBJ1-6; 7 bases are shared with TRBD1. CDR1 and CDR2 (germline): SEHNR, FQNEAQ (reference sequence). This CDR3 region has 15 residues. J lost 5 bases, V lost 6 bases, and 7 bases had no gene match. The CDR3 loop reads CASRGTGTDNSPLHF. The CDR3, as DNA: TGTGCCAGCAGGGGTACCGGGACAGATAATTCACCCCTCCACTTT.

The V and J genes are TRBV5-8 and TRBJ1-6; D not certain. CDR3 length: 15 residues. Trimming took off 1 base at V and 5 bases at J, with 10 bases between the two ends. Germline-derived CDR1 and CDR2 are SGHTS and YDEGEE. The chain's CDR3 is CASSLNGWHNSPLHF. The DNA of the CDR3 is TGTGCCAGCAGCTTGAATGGGTGGCATAATTCACCCCTCCACTTT.

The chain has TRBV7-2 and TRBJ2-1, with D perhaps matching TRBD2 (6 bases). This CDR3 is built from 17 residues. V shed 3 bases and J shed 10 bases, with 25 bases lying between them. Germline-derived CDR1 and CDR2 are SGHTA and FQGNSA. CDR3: CASSFGLARDGWDEQFF. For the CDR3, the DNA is TGTGCCAGCAGCTTCGGGCTAGCGCGAGATGGGTGGGACGAGCAGTTCTTC.

The CDR3 is CASSPFLAGSTDTQYF. The CDR3 DNA sequence: TGTGCCAGCTCACCTTTTCTAGCGGGTAGCACAGATACGCAGTATTTT. This sequence joins TRBV18 and TRBJ2-3; 8 bases match TRBD2. Germline V gene lookup returns CDR1 KGHSH and CDR2 LQKENI. J lost 0 bases, V lost 3 bases, and 5 bases had no gene match. This CDR3 comprises 16 residues.

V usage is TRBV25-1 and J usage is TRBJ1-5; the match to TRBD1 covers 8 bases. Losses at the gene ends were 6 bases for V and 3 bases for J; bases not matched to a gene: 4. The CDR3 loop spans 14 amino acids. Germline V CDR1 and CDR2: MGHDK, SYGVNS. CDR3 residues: CASSRQGNNQPQHF. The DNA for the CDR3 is TGTGCCAGCAGCCGACAGGGGAACAATCAGCCCCAGCATTTT.

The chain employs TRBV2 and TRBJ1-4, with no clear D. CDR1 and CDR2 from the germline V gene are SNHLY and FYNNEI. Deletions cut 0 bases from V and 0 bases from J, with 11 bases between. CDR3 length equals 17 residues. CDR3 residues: CASSEALPGSTNEKLFF. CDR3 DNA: TGTGCCAGCAGTGAAGCGCTTCCGGGATCAACTAATGAAAAACTGTTTTTT.

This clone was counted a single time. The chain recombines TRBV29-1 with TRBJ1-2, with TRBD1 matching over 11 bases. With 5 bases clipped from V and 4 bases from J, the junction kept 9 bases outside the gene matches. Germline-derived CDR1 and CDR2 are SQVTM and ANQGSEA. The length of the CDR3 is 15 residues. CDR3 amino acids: CSVSGDRGVSYGYTF. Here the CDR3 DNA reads TGCAGCGTTTCTGGGGACAGGGGGGTATCCTATGGCTACACCTTC.

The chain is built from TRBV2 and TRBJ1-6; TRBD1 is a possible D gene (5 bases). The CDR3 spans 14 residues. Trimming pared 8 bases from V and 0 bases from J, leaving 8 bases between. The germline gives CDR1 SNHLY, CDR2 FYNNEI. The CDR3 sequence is CASGDPSYNSPLHF. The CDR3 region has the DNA TGTGCCAGCGGGGACCCCTCCTATAATTCACCCCTCCACTTT.

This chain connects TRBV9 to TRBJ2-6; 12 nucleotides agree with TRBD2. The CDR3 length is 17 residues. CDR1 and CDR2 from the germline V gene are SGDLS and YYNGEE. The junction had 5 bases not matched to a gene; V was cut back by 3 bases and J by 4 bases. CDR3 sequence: CASSATSGREGANVLTF. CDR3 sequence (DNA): TGTGCCAGCAGCGCGACTAGCGGGAGAGAAGGGGCCAACGTCCTGACTTTC.

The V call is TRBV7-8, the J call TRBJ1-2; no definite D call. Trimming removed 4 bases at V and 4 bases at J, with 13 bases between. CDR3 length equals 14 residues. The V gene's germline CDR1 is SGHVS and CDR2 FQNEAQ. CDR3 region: CASSSSDRLYGYTF. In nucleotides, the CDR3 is TGTGCCAGCAGCTCGTCGGACCGGCTCTATGGCTACACCTTC.

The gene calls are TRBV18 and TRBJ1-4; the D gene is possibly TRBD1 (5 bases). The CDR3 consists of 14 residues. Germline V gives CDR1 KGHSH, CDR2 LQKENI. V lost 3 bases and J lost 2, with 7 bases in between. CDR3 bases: TGTGCCAGCTCACCGGGGGGTACTAATGAAAAACTGTTTTTT. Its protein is CASSPGGTNEKLFF.

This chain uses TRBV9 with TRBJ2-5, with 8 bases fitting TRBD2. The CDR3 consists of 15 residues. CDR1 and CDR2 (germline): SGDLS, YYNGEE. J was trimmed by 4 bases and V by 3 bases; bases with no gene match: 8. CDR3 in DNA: TGTGCCAGCAGCGAGGGGCCCCTAGCGGGAGAGACCCAGTACTTC. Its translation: CASSEGPLAGETQYF. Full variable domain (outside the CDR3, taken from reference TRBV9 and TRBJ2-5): DSGVTQTPKHLITATGQRVTLRCSPRSGDLSVYWYQQSLDQGLQFLIQYYNGEERAKGNILERFSAQQFPDLHSELNLSSLELGDSALYFCASSEGPLAGETQYFGPGTRLLVL.

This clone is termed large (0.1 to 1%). The CDR3 region is CASRSTARDTQYF. The CDR3 bases are TGCGCCAGCAGGTCTACGGCTCGGGATACGCAGTATTTT. The chain has TRBV4-1 and TRBJ2-3; D is ambiguous. Germline CDR1 and CDR2: MGHRA and YSYEKL. The CDR3 is 13 residues long. Trimming left V 6 bases short and J 6 bases short, with 13 bases between.

The CDR3 is CASSPEPNYGYTF. The CDR3 DNA is TGTGCCAGTAGTCCGGAACCTAACTATGGCTACACCTTC. The chain combines TRBV19 with TRBJ1-2, with no clear D. V dropped 5 bases and J dropped 0 bases, with 7 bases sitting between them. There are 13 residues in the CDR3. Germline CDR1 is LNHDA and CDR2 is SQIVND (reference sequence).